This T cell receptor beta chain was identified in a study of blood T cell repertoires in COVID-19. Study information: Italy, Spain and the United States were the sources of the convalescent and acute COVID-19 samples.

CDR3 size: 14 residues. The V gene's germline CDR1 is SGHTA and CDR2 FQGNSA. The V segment lost 6 bases and the J segment 4 bases; nucleotides outside the gene matches: 6. Authors' processing steps: It was from reference gene primer amplification that nucleated cell counts were estimated. Clones were sequenced by immunoSEQ multiplex PCR, and TCRdb holds only the in-frame ones, with some missing. That table supplies the V and J calls and clone size; D and trimming were determined from the DNA. The table has 45,000 to 50,000 clones, approximately 87% seen once. This TCR derives from a human donor in a cohort sampled during active COVID-19. Sequencing was carried out using peripheral blood. The chain has TRBV7-2 and TRBJ1-2, with 9 bases that match TRBD1. Here the CDR3 DNA reads TGTGCCAGCAGGCCCGGGACAGGGACCTATGGCTACACCTTC. Its translation: CASRPGTGTYGYTF.